This record covers a single T cell receptor beta chain. Its specificity is unknown. J lost 12 bases, V lost 4 bases, and 18 bases had no gene match. This CDR3 spans 17 amino acids. Germline loops: CDR1 MNHNS, CDR2 SASEGT. The data stem from a study of blood T cells in healthy people across ages. Study-wide points: It was the long-lived donors that had more naive CD4+ cells and higher diversity than aged donors. Diversity estimates drawn from one million T cells were deemed underestimates. Diversity of TCR beta per million T cells declined in a roughly linear way with age. A strong correlation was seen between TCR beta diversity and naive T cell percentage.

It was with a sample-barcoded 5' primer and a J-beta primer mix that a second PCR of about 6 to 12 cycles was run. TCRdb re-derived calls from the 5' RACE reads in MiXCR, one entry per CDR3 protein. Of roughly 1,500,000 distinct CDR3 sequences in the sample, roughly 32% were seen once. This chain links TRBV6-1 with TRBJ2-1; TRBD2 matches at 10 bases. The clonotype comes from a woman in her twenties or thirties in good health. The sequenced sample consisted of blood. Here the CDR3 DNA reads TGTGCCAGCAGTGTCCACTCAGGGACTAGCGCCGTTGGGGGGCAGTTCTTC. Protein: CASSVHSGTSAVGGQFF.